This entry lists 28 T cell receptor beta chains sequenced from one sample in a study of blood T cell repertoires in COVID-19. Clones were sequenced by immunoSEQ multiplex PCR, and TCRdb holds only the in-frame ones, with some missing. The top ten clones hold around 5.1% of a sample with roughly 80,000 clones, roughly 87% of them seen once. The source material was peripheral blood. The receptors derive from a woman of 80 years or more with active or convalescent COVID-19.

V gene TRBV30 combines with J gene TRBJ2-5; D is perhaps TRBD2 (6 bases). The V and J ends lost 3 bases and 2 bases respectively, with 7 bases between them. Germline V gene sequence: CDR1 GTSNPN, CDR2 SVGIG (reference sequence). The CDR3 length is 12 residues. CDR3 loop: CAWRRGQETQYF. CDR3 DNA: TGTGCCTGGAGGCGGGGACAAGAGACCCAGTACTTC.

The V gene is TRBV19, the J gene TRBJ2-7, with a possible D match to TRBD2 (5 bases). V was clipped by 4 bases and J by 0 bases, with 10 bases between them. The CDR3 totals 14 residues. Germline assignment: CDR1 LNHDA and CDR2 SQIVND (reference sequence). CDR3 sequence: CASSTRDFSYEQYF. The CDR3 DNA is TGTGCCAGTAGTACACGGGATTTCTCCTACGAGCAGTACTTC.

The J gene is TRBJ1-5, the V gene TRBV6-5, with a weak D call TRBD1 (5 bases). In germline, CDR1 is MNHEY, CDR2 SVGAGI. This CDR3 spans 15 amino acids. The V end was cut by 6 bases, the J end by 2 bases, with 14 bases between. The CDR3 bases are TGTGCCAGCAGAACGGGGGGAGGGGGCAATCAGCCCCAGCATTTT. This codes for CASRTGGGGNQPQHF.

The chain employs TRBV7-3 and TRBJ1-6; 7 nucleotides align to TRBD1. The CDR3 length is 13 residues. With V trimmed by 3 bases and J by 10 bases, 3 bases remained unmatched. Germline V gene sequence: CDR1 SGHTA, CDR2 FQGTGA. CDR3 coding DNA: TGTGCCAGCAGCTTCGGGACAGCATCACCCCTCCACTTT. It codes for CASSFGTASPLHF.

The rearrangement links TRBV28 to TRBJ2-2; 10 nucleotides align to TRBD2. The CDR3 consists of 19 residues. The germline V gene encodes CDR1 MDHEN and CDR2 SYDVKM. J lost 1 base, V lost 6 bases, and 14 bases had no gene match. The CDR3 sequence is CASSPVSASGGLNTGELFF. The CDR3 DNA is TGTGCCAGCAGCCCCGTTTCAGCTAGCGGGGGCCTGAACACCGGGGAGCTGTTTTTT.

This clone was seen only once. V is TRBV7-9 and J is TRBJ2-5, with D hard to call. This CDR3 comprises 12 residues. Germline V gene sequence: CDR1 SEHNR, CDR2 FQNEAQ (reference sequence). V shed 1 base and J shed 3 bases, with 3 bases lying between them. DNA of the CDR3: TGTGCCAGCAGCTTAGGTAAAGAGACCCAGTACTTC. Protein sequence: CASSLGKETQYF.

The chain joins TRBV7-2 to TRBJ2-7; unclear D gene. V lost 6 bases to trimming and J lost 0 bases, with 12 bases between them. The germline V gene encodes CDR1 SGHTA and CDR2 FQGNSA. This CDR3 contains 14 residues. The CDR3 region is CASRQKTPSYEQYF. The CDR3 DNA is TGTGCCAGCAGGCAAAAGACACCCTCCTACGAGCAGTACTTC.

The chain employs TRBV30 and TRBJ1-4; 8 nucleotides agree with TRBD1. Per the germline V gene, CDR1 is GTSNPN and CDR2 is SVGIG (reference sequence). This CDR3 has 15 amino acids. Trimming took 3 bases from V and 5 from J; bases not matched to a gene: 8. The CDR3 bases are TGTGCCTGGAGCGCGACAGGGGTCAGGAATGAAAAACTGTTTTTT. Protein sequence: CAWSATGVRNEKLFF.

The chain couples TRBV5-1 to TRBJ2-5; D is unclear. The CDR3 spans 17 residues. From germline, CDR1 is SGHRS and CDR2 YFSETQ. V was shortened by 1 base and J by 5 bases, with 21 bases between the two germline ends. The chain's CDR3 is CASSLRGAAPTSETQYF. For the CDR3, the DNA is TGCGCCAGCAGCTTGAGAGGTGCAGCTCCCACTTCGGAGACCCAGTACTTC.

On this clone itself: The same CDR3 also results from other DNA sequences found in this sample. Written as DNA, the CDR3 is TGTGCCAGCAGCTTAGGCAGGGGAAGCTACGAGCAGTACTTC. It codes for CASSLGRGSYEQYF. V gene TRBV7-2 combines with J gene TRBJ2-7, with a tentative D call TRBD1 (6 bases). The CDR3 spans 14 residues. V lost 1 base and J lost 3, with 10 bases in between. Per germline, CDR1 SGHTA and CDR2 FQGNSA.

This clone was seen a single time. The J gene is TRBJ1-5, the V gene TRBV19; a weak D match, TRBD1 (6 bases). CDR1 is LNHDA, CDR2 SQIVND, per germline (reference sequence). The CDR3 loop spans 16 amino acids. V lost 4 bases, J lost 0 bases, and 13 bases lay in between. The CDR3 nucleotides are TGTGCCAGTAGTAAAGGGGGGGGATTTAGCAATCAGCCCCAGCATTTT. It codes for CASSKGGGFSNQPQHF. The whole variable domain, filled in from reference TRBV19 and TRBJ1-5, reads DGGITQSPKYLFRKEGQNVTLSCEQNLNHDAMYWYRQDPGQGLRLIYYSQIVNDFQKGDIAEGYSVSREKKESFPLTVTSAQKNPTAFYLCASSKGGGFSNQPQHFGDGTRLSIL.

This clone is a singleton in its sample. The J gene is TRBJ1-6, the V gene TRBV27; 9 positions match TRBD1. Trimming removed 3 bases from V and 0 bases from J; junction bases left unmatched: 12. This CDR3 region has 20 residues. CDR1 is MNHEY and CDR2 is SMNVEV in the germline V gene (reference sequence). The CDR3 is CASSFSGTGYGPSYNSPLHF. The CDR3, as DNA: TGTGCCAGCAGTTTCTCCGGGACAGGGTATGGACCCTCCTATAATTCACCCCTCCACTTT.

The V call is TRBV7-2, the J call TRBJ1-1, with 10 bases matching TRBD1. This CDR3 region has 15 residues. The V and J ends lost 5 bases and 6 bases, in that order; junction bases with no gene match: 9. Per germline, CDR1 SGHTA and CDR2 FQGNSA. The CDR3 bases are TGTGCCAGCAGCCCAGCCGGACAGGGGGACCCTGAAGCTTTCTTT. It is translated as CASSPAGQGDPEAFF.

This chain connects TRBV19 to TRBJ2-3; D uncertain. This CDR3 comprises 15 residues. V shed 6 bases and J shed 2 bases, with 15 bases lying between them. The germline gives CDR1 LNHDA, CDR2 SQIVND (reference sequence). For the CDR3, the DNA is TGTGCCAGTAGCGTCCTGTTGGAGCCCACAGATACGCAGTATTTT. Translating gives CASSVLLEPTDTQYF.

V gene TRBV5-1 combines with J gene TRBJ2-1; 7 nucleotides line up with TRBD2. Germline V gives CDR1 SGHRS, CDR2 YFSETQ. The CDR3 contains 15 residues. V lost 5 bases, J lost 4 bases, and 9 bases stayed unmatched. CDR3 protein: CASRATGTTYNEQFF. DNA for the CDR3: TGCGCCAGCAGGGCGACCGGGACTACATACAATGAGCAGTTCTTC.

CDR3 protein: CASSQQGAAEKLFF. Here the CDR3 DNA reads TGCGCCAGCAGCCAACAGGGTGCGGCTGAAAAACTGTTTTTT. This chain links TRBV4-3 with TRBJ1-4, with a tentative D call TRBD1 (5 bases). CDR3 length equals 14 residues. V lost 2 bases to trimming and J lost 7 bases, with 11 bases between them. The germline gives CDR1 LGHNA, CDR2 YSLEER.

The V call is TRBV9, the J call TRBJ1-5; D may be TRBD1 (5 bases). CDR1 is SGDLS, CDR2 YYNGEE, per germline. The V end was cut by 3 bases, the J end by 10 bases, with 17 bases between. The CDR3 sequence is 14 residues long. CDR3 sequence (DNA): TGTGCCAGCAGCGCTGCGGGGACCCAAGCCCCCCAGCATTTT. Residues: CASSAAGTQAPQHF.

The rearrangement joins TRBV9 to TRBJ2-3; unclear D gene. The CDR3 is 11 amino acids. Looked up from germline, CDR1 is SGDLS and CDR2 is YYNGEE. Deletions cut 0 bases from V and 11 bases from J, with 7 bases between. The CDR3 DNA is TGTGCCAGCAGCGTAGAAGAGCGGCAGTATTTT. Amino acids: CASSVEERQYF.

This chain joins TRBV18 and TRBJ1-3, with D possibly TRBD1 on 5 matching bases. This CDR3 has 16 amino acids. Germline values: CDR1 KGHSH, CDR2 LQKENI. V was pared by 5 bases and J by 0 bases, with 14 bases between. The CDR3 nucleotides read TGTGCCAGCTCAGCGACAGTAACAAGCTCTGGAAACACCATATATTTT. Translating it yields CASSATVTSSGNTIYF.

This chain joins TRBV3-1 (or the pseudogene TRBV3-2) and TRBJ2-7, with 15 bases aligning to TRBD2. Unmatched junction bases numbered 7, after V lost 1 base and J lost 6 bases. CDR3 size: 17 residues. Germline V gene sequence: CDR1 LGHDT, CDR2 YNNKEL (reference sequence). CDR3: CASSQGTSGGAGGEQYF. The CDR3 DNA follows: TGTGCCAGCAGCCAAGGGACTAGCGGGGGGGCAGGAGGCGAGCAGTACTTC.

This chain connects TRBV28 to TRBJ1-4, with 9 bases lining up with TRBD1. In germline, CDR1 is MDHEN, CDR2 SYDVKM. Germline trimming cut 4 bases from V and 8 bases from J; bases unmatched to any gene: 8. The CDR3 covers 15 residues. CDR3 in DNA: TGTGCCAGCAGTTCCCCGGGACAGGGTGCCGAAAAACTGTTTTTT. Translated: CASSSPGQGAEKLFF.

CDR3 sequence (DNA): TGTGCCAGCAGCTTAGGCCAGGGAAACTATGGCTACACCTTC. Translated: CASSLGQGNYGYTF. The gene calls are TRBV7-8 and TRBJ1-2; a possible D gene is TRBD1 (5 bases). The CDR3 totals 14 residues. Trimming removed 1 base from V and 2 bases from J, with 8 bases in between. Germline lookup yields CDR1 SGHVS and CDR2 FQNEAQ.

DNA for the CDR3: TGTGCCAGCAGCTTAGGGGGGGTGAGCTCCTACGAGCAGTACTTC. This codes for CASSLGGVSSYEQYF. The chain couples TRBV7-2 to TRBJ2-7; weak D call: TRBD2 (6 bases). The CDR3 runs 15 residues. V lost 1 base and J 0 bases, leaving 10 bases between the germline ends. CDR1 and CDR2 from the germline V gene are SGHTA and FQGNSA.

The CDR3 spells CASSPYGQGQNSPLHF. The CDR3 DNA sequence: TGCGCCAGCAGCCCGTACGGACAGGGTCAAAATTCACCCCTCCACTTT. J is TRBJ1-6 and V is TRBV5-1; 8 bases map to TRBD1. The CDR3 sequence is 16 residues long. V shed 4 bases, J shed 7 bases, and the junction held 10 bases outside the gene matches. The germline V gene has CDR1 SGHRS and CDR2 YFSETQ.

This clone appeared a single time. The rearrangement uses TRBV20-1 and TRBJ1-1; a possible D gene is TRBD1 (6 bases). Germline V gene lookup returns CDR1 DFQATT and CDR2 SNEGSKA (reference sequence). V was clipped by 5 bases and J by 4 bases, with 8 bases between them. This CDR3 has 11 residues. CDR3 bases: TGCAGTGCTCGGACAGTCACTGAAGCTTTCTTT. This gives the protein CSARTVTEAFF.

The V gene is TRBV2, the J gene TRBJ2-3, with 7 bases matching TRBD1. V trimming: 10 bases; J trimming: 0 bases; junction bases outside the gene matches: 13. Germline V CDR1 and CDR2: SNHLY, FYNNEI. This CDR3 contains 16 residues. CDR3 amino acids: CATSLDRDPSTDTQYF. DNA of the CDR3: TGTGCCACCTCCTTAGACAGGGACCCTAGCACAGATACGCAGTATTTT. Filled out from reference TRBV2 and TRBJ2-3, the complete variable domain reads EPEVTQTPSHQVTQMGQEVILRCVPISNHLYFYWYRQILGQKVEFLVSFYNNEISEKSEIFDDQFSVERPDGSNFTLKIRSTKLEDSAMYFCATSLDRDPSTDTQYFGPGTRLTVL.

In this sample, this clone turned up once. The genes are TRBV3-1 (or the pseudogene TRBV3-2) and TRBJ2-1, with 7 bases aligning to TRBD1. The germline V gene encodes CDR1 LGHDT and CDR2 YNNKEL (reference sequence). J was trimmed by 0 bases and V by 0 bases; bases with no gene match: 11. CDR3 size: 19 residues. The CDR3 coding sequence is TGTGCCAGCAGCCAAGATAGACAGGGCCCTTTGAGCTCCTACAATGAGCAGTTCTTC. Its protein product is CASSQDRQGPLSSYNEQFF.

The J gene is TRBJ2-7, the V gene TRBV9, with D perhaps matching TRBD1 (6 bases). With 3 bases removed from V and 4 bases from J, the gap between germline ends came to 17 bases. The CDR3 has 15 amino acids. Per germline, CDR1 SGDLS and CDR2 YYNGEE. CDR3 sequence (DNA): TGTGCCAGCAGCGCCGCACCCGGGACACGATACGAGCAGTACTTC. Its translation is CASSAAPGTRYEQYF.